The rows below give T cell receptor beta chains drawn from one sample of a study of spatial heterogeneity in lung cancer. Each CDR3 protein gets one entry after TCRdb re-called the 5' RACE reads with MiXCR. The sample has 20,000 to 25,000 distinct CDR3 sequences; about 4.5% are singletons. The sample was PBMCs, taken at surgery. The receptors were sampled from a male donor with early-stage non-small cell lung cancer. CDR3s include the opening cysteine and the closing phenylalanine or tryptophan.

v_call	j_call	cdr3_aa
TRBV7-3	TRBJ1-3	CASSLGPGGNTIYF
TRBV20-1	TRBJ2-5	CSARVGLAGAFQETQYF
TRBV28	TRBJ1-1	CASSPKAGSITEAFF
TRBV18	TRBJ2-1	CASYPYRDSDFYNEQFF
TRBV4-3	TRBJ2-7	CASSQALYHEQYF
TRBV28	TRBJ2-2	CASSFLPLLANTGELFF
TRBV7-2	TRBJ2-1	CASSLPGVWEQFF
TRBV3-1	TRBJ2-3	CASSQVPDTQYF
TRBV7-2	TRBJ2-5	CASSLDPNAAETQYF
TRBV2	TRBJ2-3	CASSIHTDTQYF
TRBV28	TRBJ2-2	CASSLVRAITGELFF
TRBV12-3/TRBV12-4	TRBJ1-1	CASSFQGAVTEAFF
TRBV28	TRBJ1-5	CASSGPDNSNQPQHF
TRBV7-4	TRBJ2-2	CASSLGLSGGELFF
TRBV5-1	TRBJ2-7	CASSPALSSYEQYF
TRBV12-3/TRBV12-4	TRBJ1-6	CASSWGAESPLHF
TRBV5-1	TRBJ1-6	CASSFQAFNSPLHF
TRBV7-6	TRBJ1-1	CASSLQGGRSTEAFF
TRBV9	TRBJ1-2	CASSPYVAPGHGDGYTF
TRBV6-2/TRBV6-3	TRBJ2-1	CASSYSKARANEQFF
TRBV7-2	TRBJ2-5	CASSRNDGETQYF
TRBV7-3	TRBJ2-1	CASSSGPGNEQFF
TRBV28	TRBJ2-7	CASSPPGNEQYF
TRBV7-2	TRBJ2-1	CASSLGSSSYNEQFF
TRBV5-4	TRBJ1-2	CASSLRDAYNYGYTF
TRBV20-1	TRBJ2-7	CSAGGSYEQYF
TRBV29-1	TRBJ2-1	CSVAPQGNNEQFF
TRBV18	TRBJ2-1	CASHPGTSGNEQFF
TRBV30	TRBJ2-4	CAWIAHKNIQYF
TRBV9	TRBJ2-5	CASSPSSGTRGETQYF
TRBV29-1	TRBJ2-5	CSVLTGGETQYF
TRBV15	TRBJ1-4	CATSDPRGAGEKLFF
TRBV3-1	TRBJ1-1	CASGTSTEAFF
TRBV7-9	TRBJ2-7	CASSSMDRGPYSYEQYF
TRBV4-3	TRBJ2-4	CASSQRAKASGNKNIQYF
TRBV27	TRBJ1-2	CATTDSFGGYTF
TRBV3-1	TRBJ2-7	CASSQIPGQGTYEQYF
TRBV6-5	TRBJ1-4	CASSYGGRYEKLFF
TRBV5-1	TRBJ2-3	CASSPTTGVGTDTQYF
TRBV28	TRBJ2-1	CASTSHLGEQFF
TRBV7-2	TRBJ2-1	CASSFSGYNEQFF
TRBV30	TRBJ2-6	CAWSASGQGASGANVLTF
TRBV12-3/TRBV12-4	TRBJ1-1	CASSLTQNTEAFF
TRBV6-5	TRBJ2-2	CASSYNTGELFF
TRBV9	TRBJ2-5	CASSPPGEIQETQYF
TRBV7-2	TRBJ1-3	CASSSLIGGSGNTIYF
TRBV12-3/TRBV12-4	TRBJ2-7	CASSLGQGTFYEQYF
TRBV25-1	TRBJ1-6	CASSPGTGKGTMSSPLHF
TRBV20-1	TRBJ1-2	CRPRGRADYGYTF
TRBV3-1	TRBJ1-4	CASSSGLAGDEKLFF
TRBV19	TRBJ2-6	CASSIYRGSGANVLTF